Following are 8 T cell receptor beta chains from one sample sequenced in a study of blood T cell repertoires in COVID-19. Here immunoSEQ multiplex PCR was the method, and the copy in TCRdb shows in-frame clones only, minus some. The table lists approximately 220,000 clones, over 75% of them singletons. Source material: PBMCs or T cells enriched from blood (not recorded which). The receptor source for this set is a woman aged 40 to 49 with acute COVID-19.

The chain couples TRBV2 to TRBJ2-1; 9 nucleotides line up with TRBD1. The length of the CDR3 is 14 residues. Germline lookup yields CDR1 SNHLY and CDR2 FYNNEI. V trimming: 5 bases; J trimming: 8 bases; junction bases outside the gene matches: 7. The CDR3 DNA sequence: TGTGCCAGCAGTTGGGACAGGGTAGGCGATGAGCAGTTCTTC. This translates into CASSWDRVGDEQFF. Full variable domain (remainder filled in from reference TRBV2 and TRBJ2-1): EPEVTQTPSHQVTQMGQEVILRCVPISNHLYFYWYRQILGQKVEFLVSFYNNEISEKSEIFDDQFSVERPDGSNFTLKIRSTKLEDSAMYFCASSWDRVGDEQFFGPGTRLTVL.

The chain joins TRBV5-8 to TRBJ1-5, with unresolved D. This CDR3 comprises 14 residues. Germline V gene lookup returns CDR1 SGHTS and CDR2 YDEGEE. The V and J ends lost 0 bases and 8 bases respectively, with 12 bases between them. The chain's CDR3 is CASSLDLGVKPQHF. DNA of the CDR3: TGTGCCAGCAGCTTGGACCTGGGCGTCAAGCCCCAGCATTTT.

This chain joins TRBV5-1 and TRBJ2-3; perhaps TRBD1 as D (5 bases). Trimming stripped 0 bases from V and 4 bases from J, with 15 bases between. Per the germline V gene, CDR1 is SGHRS and CDR2 is YFSETQ. This CDR3 contains 16 residues. The CDR3 loop is CASSLAPGPPADTQYF. The CDR3 nucleotides are TGCGCCAGCAGCTTGGCCCCAGGGCCCCCCGCAGATACGCAGTATTTT.

The V call is TRBV28, the J call TRBJ1-2, with 11 bases aligning to TRBD1. This CDR3 contains 14 residues. Germline values: CDR1 MDHEN, CDR2 SYDVKM. V gave up 5 bases and J gave up 4 bases; unmatched junction bases: 3. This CDR3 reads CASSGGQGVYGYTF. The CDR3 DNA reads as TGTGCCAGCAGTGGGGGACAGGGGGTCTATGGCTACACCTTC.

The chain carries TRBV19 and TRBJ2-5; TRBD2 is a possible D gene (5 bases). The germline CDR1 and CDR2 sequences are LNHDA and SQIVND (reference sequence). Deletions cut 2 bases from V and 4 bases from J, with 8 bases between. There are 13 residues in the CDR3. This CDR3 is CASSIRERETQYF. The CDR3 region has the DNA TGTGCCAGTAGTATAAGGGAGAGAGAGACCCAGTACTTC.

This clone was found once. V gene TRBV11-2 combines with J gene TRBJ2-7; D is perhaps TRBD2 (5 bases). Looked up from germline, CDR1 is SGHAT and CDR2 is FQNNGV. V gave up 5 bases and J gave up 4 bases, with 15 bases separating them. This CDR3 comprises 14 residues. Here the CDR3 DNA reads TGTGCCAGCAGCCGAGACGGACTCGCGTACGAGCAGTACTTC. Translated: CASSRDGLAYEQYF.

This clone was seen at least ten times. The gene calls are TRBV19 and TRBJ2-1; possibly TRBD1 for D (6 bases). The germline V gene encodes CDR1 LNHDA and CDR2 SQIVND (reference sequence). V was pared by 5 bases and J by 0 bases, with 11 bases between. The CDR3 totals 15 residues. As DNA, the CDR3 is TGTGCCAGTAGTCCAACAGGGACCTCCTACAATGAGCAGTTCTTC. Its protein product is CASSPTGTSYNEQFF.

The chain links TRBV9 to TRBJ2-1; D may be TRBD1 (5 bases). The germline CDR1 and CDR2 sequences are SGDLS and YYNGEE. CDR3 length: 14 residues. V was clipped by 0 bases and J by 8 bases, with 12 bases between them. CDR3 sequence reads: CASSVEGRVDEQFF. CDR3 sequence (DNA): TGTGCCAGCAGCGTAGAGGGCAGGGTAGATGAGCAGTTCTTC.